This T cell receptor (beta chain) originates from a study of cytomegalovirus exposure and HLA in healthy donors. About the research overall: Falling in the Caucasian-associated ancestry cluster were 81% of under 500 genotyped donors.

Both 60 Vbeta primers and 13 Jbeta primers went into the PCR. Sequencing was performed with immunoSEQ multiplex PCR; in TCRdb, only in-frame clones are kept and a portion is missing. The sample records approximately 140,000 clones, 75% being singletons. V shed 6 bases and J 6 bases; nucleotides not matched to a gene: 5. This CDR3 is 12 amino acids long. Germline V gene data show CDR1 as MNHNS and CDR2 as SASEGT. Details on this clone: No antigen is known for it.

Study-wide results and caveats: Most TCR beta V segments were productive about 90% or about 30% of the time in an earlier analysis. TCR association rates varied by HLA locus in a later analysis, with DRB1 highest and HLA-C lowest. Later on, a genetic analysis was performed. It linked a missense variant in DCLRE1C with V- and J-gene trimming of TCR beta.

The chain uses TRBV6-1 and TRBJ2-7; 7 nucleotides agree with TRBD2. The receptor comes from a man between 35 and 55 years old in good health and CMV-seronegative. Sequenced sample: PBMCs. CDR3: CASSFREGEQYF. CDR3 DNA sequence: TGTGCCAGCAGCTTCAGGGAGGGCGAGCAGTACTTC.